Here is one T cell receptor beta chain with its context. The data originate from a study of beta chain features in type 1 diabetes. The overall study: The samples had approximately 110 million sorted cells examined in all.

A heparinised blood draw that averaged around 100 mL was obtained once from each donor. Over 98% purity was reached by all sorted populations. Germline V gene data show CDR1 as KGHSH and CDR2 as LQKENI. The CDR3 length is 13 residues. V was shortened by 8 bases and J by 4 bases, with 14 bases between the two germline ends. Expressed TCRB transcripts were sequenced because the isolated RNA had all been reverse transcribed beforehand. Naive, central memory and regulatory T cell samples averaged about 3.57 million immunoSEQ reads each. Data came from immunoSEQ multiplex PCR; TCRdb stores just in-frame clones and leaves some out. The sample lists 130,000 or so clones; about 9.1% were seen once.

This chain uses TRBV18 with TRBJ1-1; D remains unclear. This receptor was taken from a woman between 40 and 55 years old in good health. The sequencing input was central memory CD4+ T cells from blood. This CDR3 reads CASHPGLTTEAFF. The CDR3 nucleotides read TGTGCCAGCCACCCAGGACTTACCACTGAAGCTTTCTTT.